Detailed here is one T cell receptor (beta chain). The data were taken from a study of blood T cell repertoires in COVID-19. Study context: Samples of COVID-19 (acute and convalescent) were obtained from the United States, Italy and Spain. T cells, B-cell-depleted T cells, or PBMCs provided the cDNA or gDNA that served as material.

The CDR3 extends over 15 amino acids. After removal of 4 bases from V and 0 bases from J, the junction contained 4 bases not matched to a gene. Germline loops: CDR1 SGHNT, CDR2 YYREEE (reference sequence). Authors' methods: Reference gene primers were amplified, and this amplification served to estimate nucleated cell counts. Measured with immunoSEQ multiplex PCR; TCRdb has only the in-frame clones, and not every one. Clonal size and the V and J genes are those of that table, whereas D and trimming came from the DNA. The table includes about 140,000 clones, around 84% detected once. This chain connects TRBV5-4 to TRBJ2-3; 8 positions agree with TRBD2. Sequenced input: peripheral blood. This clonotype was obtained from a woman aged 60-75 years with acute or convalescent COVID-19. The DNA of the CDR3 is TGTGCCAGCAGCCAAGTAGCGGGGAGCACAGATACGCAGTATTTT. Amino acids: CASSQVAGSTDTQYF.